Presented here are 27 T cell receptor beta chains from one specimen sequenced in a study of blood T cell repertoires in COVID-19. Libraries were prepared by immunoSEQ multiplex PCR; TCRdb keeps only in-frame clonotypes and omits some of them. Of more than 120,000 clones listed, 84% were seen once; the top ten hold around 5%. Specimen: peripheral blood. These receptors all come from a human donor in a cohort sampled during active COVID-19.

This chain connects TRBV2 to TRBJ2-7; D call uncertain. CDR1 and CDR2 from the germline V gene are SNHLY and FYNNEI. This CDR3 comprises 12 residues. V lost 7 bases and J lost 5, with 12 bases in between. Here the CDR3 reads CASTPLRDEQYV. In DNA, the CDR3 is TGTGCCAGCACCCCACTCCGGGACGAGCAGTACGTC.

CDR3 residues: CASSVAGGPMGQFF. The CDR3 region has the DNA TGTGCCAGCAGTGTAGCGGGAGGGCCGATGGGTCAGTTCTTC. The V call is TRBV6-1, the J call TRBJ2-1, with TRBD2 matching 11 bases. Germline CDR1 and CDR2: MNHNS and SASEGT. V lost 4 bases and J lost 13; bases outside the gene matches: 9. CDR3 length: 14 amino acids.

The chain carries TRBV7-2 and TRBJ1-5; perhaps TRBD1 as D (5 bases). CDR3 length: 15 residues. Trimming removed 3 bases at V and 0 bases at J, with 9 bases between. Germline assignment: CDR1 SGHTA and CDR2 FQGNSA. This CDR3 is CASSLKTASNQPQHF. The CDR3 coding sequence is TGTGCCAGCAGCTTGAAGACAGCTAGCAATCAGCCCCAGCATTTT.

This chain joins TRBV2 and TRBJ1-2; D may be TRBD1 (6 bases). This CDR3 spans 15 amino acids. Germline V lookup: CDR1 SNHLY, CDR2 FYNNEI. Trimming removed 7 bases from V and 7 bases from J, with 22 bases in between. This chain's CDR3 is CASTSRAGERGGYTF. The DNA of the CDR3 is TGTGCCAGCACATCTAGGGCAGGGGAGAGGGGTGGCTACACCTTC.

The chain carries TRBV5-8 and TRBJ1-1; 7 positions agree with TRBD1. V was clipped by 2 bases and J by 4 bases; unmatched bases: 2. CDR1 is SGHTS, CDR2 YDEGEE, per germline. The CDR3 totals 13 residues. CDR3 region: CASSLQGSTEAFF. The CDR3 DNA follows: TGTGCCAGCAGCTTACAGGGGAGCACTGAAGCTTTCTTT.

The chain couples TRBV6-5 to TRBJ2-7; TRBD2 agrees at 7 bases. Germline V gene lookup returns CDR1 MNHEY and CDR2 SVGAGI. V lost 4 bases to trimming and J lost 3 bases; unmatched junction nucleotides: 3. CDR3 length: 13 residues. CDR3 region: CASSWASGYEQYV. CDR3 in DNA: TGTGCCAGCAGTTGGGCTAGCGGCTACGAGCAGTACGTC.

The chain couples TRBV9 to TRBJ2-6; D ambiguous. Germline CDR1 and CDR2: SGDLS and YYNGEE. V lost 0 bases and J 1 base, leaving 5 bases between the germline ends. This CDR3 is built from 15 residues. The chain's CDR3 is CASSVDPSGANVLTF. The DNA of the CDR3 is TGTGCCAGCAGCGTAGATCCATCTGGGGCCAACGTCCTGACTTTC.

The rearrangement links TRBV2 to TRBJ2-7; 10 bases map to TRBD2. Germline values: CDR1 SNHLY, CDR2 FYNNEI. The CDR3 consists of 15 residues. After removal of 2 bases from V and 7 bases from J, the junction contained 8 bases not matched to a gene. CDR3 nucleotides: TGTGCCAGCAGTGAAAGAAGCGGGGGGGTCGGAGAGCAGTACGTC. This gives the protein CASSERSGGVGEQYV.

V usage is TRBV5-1 and J usage is TRBJ1-2; D not certain. Germline CDR1 is SGHRS and CDR2 is YFSETQ. Trimming removed 4 bases at V and 6 bases at J, with 10 bases between. This CDR3 is 12 amino acids long. CDR3 coding DNA: TGCGCCAGCAGCCCCGATTCTAATGGCTACACCTTC. Its protein product is CASSPDSNGYTF.

The V call is TRBV6-5, the J call TRBJ1-2; D is unresolved. Germline V CDR1 and CDR2: MNHEY, SVGAGI. This CDR3 has 13 residues. V lost 11 bases and J lost 2, with 15 bases in between. The CDR3 loop reads CARSEGINYGYTF. The CDR3, as DNA: TGTGCCCGCTCCGAGGGCATCAACTATGGCTACACCTTC.

The genes are TRBV4-2 and TRBJ2-6; the match to TRBD1 covers 7 bases. Looked up from germline, CDR1 is LGHNA and CDR2 is YNFKEQ. The CDR3 loop spans 18 amino acids. The J segment lost 0 bases and the V segment lost 0 bases, leaving 5 bases of the junction unmatched. CDR3 DNA: TGTGCCAGCAGCCAAGAAGGGGGCGTCCTCTCTGGGGCCAACGTCCTGACTTTC. As protein: CASSQEGGVLSGANVLTF.

The CDR3 bases are TGCGCCAGCAGCTTGGGACTAGCGGGAGGAGTGGGAGAGACCCAGTACTTC. Protein sequence: CASSLGLAGGVGETQYF. The chain uses TRBV5-1 and TRBJ2-5; 13 bases agree with TRBD2. CDR1 is SGHRS, CDR2 YFSETQ, per germline. CDR3 length equals 17 residues. J gave up 4 bases and V 0 bases, and 6 bases lay outside the gene matches.

This chain uses TRBV7-3 with TRBJ2-7; D unresolved. Between the trimmed V and J ends, which lost 5 bases and 8 bases, there was a span of 16 bases. The CDR3 is 13 residues long. Germline V gene lookup returns CDR1 SGHTA and CDR2 FQGTGA. CDR3 DNA: TGTGCCAGCAGCCCCGGTGTTATGCTGAAGCAGTACTTC. Its translation: CASSPGVMLKQYF.

The chain employs TRBV28 and TRBJ2-2; 16 positions match TRBD2. Germline CDR1 reads MDHEN; CDR2 reads SYDVKM. The CDR3 spans 16 residues. The ends lost 7 bases at V and 4 bases at J; junction bases unmatched: 3. In DNA form, the CDR3 reads TGTGCCAGCATCGGGACTAGCGGGGGGGTCACCGGGGAGCTGTTTTTT. This encodes CASIGTSGGVTGELFF.

Details on this clone: This CDR3 fails to terminate in the conserved phenylalanine or tryptophan, so it likely reflects a read error. The CDR3 DNA follows: TGTGCCAGCAGCGCCTCAGGGTCCGGCGGCTACACCGTC. Protein: CASSASGSGGYTV. The rearrangement joins TRBV5-5 to TRBJ1-2, with D maybe TRBD1 (5 bases). Germline assignment: CDR1 SGHKS and CDR2 YYEKEE (reference sequence). This CDR3 comprises 13 residues. V lost 4 bases, J lost 8 bases, and 15 bases lay in between.

This clone is a singleton in its sample. V usage is TRBV28 and J usage is TRBJ1-5; possibly TRBD1 for D (6 bases). Germline V gene data show CDR1 as MDHEN and CDR2 as SYDVKM. Trimming shortened V by 3 bases and J by 6 bases, and 9 bases separated the two germline ends. This CDR3 contains 13 residues. CDR3 residues: CASSLRGIQPQHF. The DNA of the CDR3 is TGTGCCAGCAGTTTGAGGGGGATTCAGCCCCAGCATTTT.

This chain links TRBV5-6 with TRBJ2-4; the D gene is possibly TRBD2 (7 bases). The V end was cut by 3 bases, the J end by 1 base, with 14 bases between. The germline CDR1 and CDR2 sequences are SGHDT and YYEEEE. The CDR3 has 16 amino acids. In DNA, the CDR3 is TGTGCCAGCAGCTGGGGGGGGCGAGGGGCCAAAAACATTCAGTACTTC. Encoded protein: CASSWGGRGAKNIQYF.

V and J are TRBV5-4 and TRBJ1-1; 8 bases match TRBD1. Looked up from germline, CDR1 is SGHNT and CDR2 is YYREEE (reference sequence). V was clipped by 0 bases and J by 1 base; unmatched bases: 8. There are 17 residues in the CDR3. CDR3 DNA: TGTGCCAGCAGCTTGGGCCAGGGGGCAGGGACGAACACTGAAGCTTTCTTT. It translates to CASSLGQGAGTNTEAFF.

The chain combines TRBV12-3 or TRBV12-4 with TRBJ2-3; D ambiguous. There are 13 residues in the CDR3. V was cut by 3 bases and J by 1 base, with 5 bases left in between. The CDR3 reads CASSFSGTDTQYF. In DNA, the CDR3 is TGTGCCAGCAGTTTTTCGGGCACAGATACGCAGTATTTT.

This chain uses TRBV6-5 with TRBJ2-5, with 7 bases that match TRBD1. The CDR3 loop spans 15 amino acids. Germline V gene data show CDR1 as MNHEY and CDR2 as SVGAGI. With 8 bases clipped from V and 4 bases from J, the junction kept 13 bases outside the gene matches. The DNA for the CDR3 is TGTGCCAGCGTCCACGGACTGACAGGGTCAGAGACCCAGTACTTC. Amino acids: CASVHGLTGSETQYF.

This clone was counted only a few times. This rearrangement joins TRBV28 to TRBJ1-2; D not certain. V lost 5 bases, J lost 4 bases, and 17 bases lay in between. The CDR3 has 15 residues. CDR1 is MDHEN and CDR2 is SYDVKM in the germline V gene. DNA of the CDR3: TGTGCCAGCAGTAACCCCGGGGAGCCTCTCTATGGCTACACCTTC. Translated: CASSNPGEPLYGYTF.

The rearrangement links TRBV27 to TRBJ2-7; D remains ambiguous. The germline gives CDR1 MNHEY, CDR2 SMNVEV (reference sequence). Trimming removed 2 bases from V and 4 bases from J, with 9 bases in between. This CDR3 comprises 13 residues. The DNA for the CDR3 is TGTGCCAGCAGTTTACGAGTTGGTTACGAGCAGTACGTC. It specifies CASSLRVGYEQYV.

The chain employs TRBV3-1 (or the pseudogene TRBV3-2) and TRBJ1-2; 8 nucleotides agree with TRBD1. There are 12 residues in the CDR3. Germline V CDR1 and CDR2: LGHDT, YNNKEL (reference sequence). V was pared by 9 bases and J by 4 bases, with 4 bases of the junction left unmatched. The CDR3 sequence: CASQGAGYGYTF. CDR3 nucleotide sequence: TGTGCCAGTCAGGGGGCCGGCTATGGCTACACCTTC.

The V and J genes are TRBV6-6 and TRBJ1-2; 7 positions match TRBD1. The germline V gene has CDR1 MNHNY and CDR2 SVGAGI (reference sequence). The V segment lost 0 bases and the J segment 0 bases; nucleotides outside the gene matches: 4. The length of the CDR3 is 16 residues. CDR3 protein: CASSYSFRGSNYGYTF. CDR3 sequence (DNA): TGTGCCAGCAGTTACTCGTTCAGGGGGTCTAACTATGGCTACACCTTC.

In its sample, this clone was seen once. The V gene is TRBV6-6, the J gene TRBJ2-3, with 8 bases lining up with TRBD1. V was pared by 6 bases and J by 6 bases, with 8 bases of the junction left unmatched. Germline CDR1 MNHNY, CDR2 SVGAGI (reference sequence). The CDR3 contains 14 residues. The CDR3 DNA follows: TGTGCCAGCAGGCCCCGGACAGGGAAGGATACGCAGTATTTT. It is translated as CASRPRTGKDTQYF.

The chain is built from TRBV7-2 and TRBJ1-5, with 12 bases lining up with TRBD1. The ends lost 0 bases at V and 4 bases at J; junction bases unmatched: 1. Germline CDR1 SGHTA, CDR2 FQGNSA. The CDR3 consists of 16 residues. The CDR3 DNA reads TGTGCCAGCAGCTTAGCGGGACAGGGGGCAAATCAGCCCCAGCATTTT. It yields the protein CASSLAGQGANQPQHF.

This chain joins TRBV28 and TRBJ1-1; TRBD1 agrees at 8 bases. This CDR3 contains 16 residues. Looked up from germline, CDR1 is MDHEN and CDR2 is SYDVKM. V gave up 5 bases and J gave up 3 bases; unmatched junction bases: 11. CDR3 coding DNA: TGTGCCAGCAGTCCCAGTGGGGCGGGACAGGACACTGAAGCTTTCTTT. Amino acid sequence: CASSPSGAGQDTEAFF.